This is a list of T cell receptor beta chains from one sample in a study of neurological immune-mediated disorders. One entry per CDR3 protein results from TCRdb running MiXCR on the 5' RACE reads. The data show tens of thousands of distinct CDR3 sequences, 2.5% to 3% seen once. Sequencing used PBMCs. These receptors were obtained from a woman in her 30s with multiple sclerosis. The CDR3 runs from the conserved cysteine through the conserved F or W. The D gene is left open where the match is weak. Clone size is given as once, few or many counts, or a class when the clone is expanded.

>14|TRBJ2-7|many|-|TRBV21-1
CASSKFGRSYEQYF
TGTGCCAGCAGCAAATTCGGCCGCTCCTACGAGCAGTACTTC
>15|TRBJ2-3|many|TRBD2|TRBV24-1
CATSDTAGGRDTQYF
TGTGCCACCAGTGATACCGCGGGAGGTAGGGATACGCAGTATTTT
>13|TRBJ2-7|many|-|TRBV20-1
CSATGVDSYEQYF
TGCAGTGCTACTGGAGTAGACTCCTACGAGCAGTACTTC
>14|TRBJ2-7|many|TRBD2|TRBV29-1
CSVASGRETYEQYF
TGCAGCGTCGCAAGCGGGAGGGAAACCTACGAGCAGTACTTC
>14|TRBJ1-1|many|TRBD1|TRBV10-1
CASSESTGGGEAFF
TGCGCCAGCAGTGAGTCGACAGGGGGAGGTGAAGCTTTCTTT
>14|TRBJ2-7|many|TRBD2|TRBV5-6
CASRLLAGALEQYF
TGTGCCAGCAGGTTACTAGCGGGAGCCCTCGAGCAGTACTTC
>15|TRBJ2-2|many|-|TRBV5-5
CASSLGPWESGELFF
TGTGCCAGCAGCTTAGGACCGTGGGAGTCCGGGGAGCTGTTTTTT
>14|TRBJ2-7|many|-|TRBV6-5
CASRPSTAPYEQYF
TGTGCCAGCAGACCCTCGACAGCGCCCTACGAGCAGTACTTC
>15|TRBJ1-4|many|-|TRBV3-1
CASSRGQHPNEKLFF
TGTGCCAGCAGCCGCGGACAGCATCCAAATGAAAAACTGTTTTTT
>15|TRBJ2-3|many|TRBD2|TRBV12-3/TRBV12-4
CASSPSSGSSYTQYF
TGTGCCAGCAGTCCATCTAGCGGGAGCTCATATACGCAGTATTTT